This passage covers 10 T cell receptor beta chains from one sample sequenced in a study of neoadjuvant anti-PD-1 for oral cavity cancer. Sequencing used immunoSEQ multiplex PCR; TCRdb keeps in-frame clones, though not all of them. The sample includes about 14,000 clones, over 55% of them seen just once. The sample consisted of PBMCs, taken before nivolumab (anti-PD-1) treatment. The receptors come from a person between 35 and 79 years old with oral cavity squamous cell carcinoma.

V is TRBV28 and J is TRBJ1-5; weak D call: TRBD1 (6 bases). V lost 3 bases to trimming and J lost 0 bases, with 9 bases between them. The CDR3 length is 15 residues. CDR1 MDHEN and CDR2 SYDVKM come from the germline V gene. CDR3 nucleotides: TGTGCCAGCAGTTTTGGACAGTTTAGCAATCAGCCCCAGCATTTT. Translated: CASSFGQFSNQPQHF.

The V call is TRBV18, the J call TRBJ2-1, with 7 bases aligning to TRBD2. The CDR3 totals 17 residues. The germline V gene encodes CDR1 KGHSH and CDR2 LQKENI. After removal of 0 bases from V and 5 bases from J, the junction contained 10 bases not matched to a gene. In DNA, the CDR3 is TGTGCCAGCTCACCACCGGGGAGGGGTCCCTCTAACAATGAGCAGTTCTTC. It encodes CASSPPGRGPSNNEQFF.

J is TRBJ1-1 and V is TRBV15; D possibly corresponds to TRBD1 (5 bases). The CDR3 sequence is 13 residues long. V was pared by 6 bases and J by 0 bases, with 8 bases between. Germline V CDR1 and CDR2: LNHNV, YYDKDF (reference sequence). The CDR3 region has the DNA TGTGCCACCAGGCAGGGTATGAACACTGAAGCTTTCTTT. As protein: CATRQGMNTEAFF.

Only one count was recorded for this clone. This rearrangement joins TRBV5-5 to TRBJ1-2; D is undetermined. Germline CDR1 and CDR2: SGHKS and YYEKEE (reference sequence). The CDR3 is 15 amino acids. Trimming took off 2 bases at V and 0 bases at J, with 11 bases between the two ends. CDR3 protein: CASSFGADANYGYTF. The CDR3 DNA sequence: TGTGCCAGCAGCTTCGGTGCGGATGCTAACTATGGCTACACCTTC.

V is TRBV20-1 and J is TRBJ2-7; D is uncertain. This CDR3 has 11 amino acids. The ends were cut back, 3 bases at V and 7 bases at J, with 10 bases in the middle. Per germline, CDR1 DFQATT and CDR2 SNEGSKA (reference sequence). The CDR3 spells CSASPLGEQYF. CDR3 DNA sequence: TGCAGTGCTAGCCCTCTCGGGGAGCAGTACTTC.

The chain couples TRBV28 to TRBJ2-7; tentative D call: TRBD1 (6 bases). Germline V gene data show CDR1 as MDHEN and CDR2 as SYDVKM. V was trimmed by 2 bases and J by 3 bases, leaving 11 bases between them. The CDR3 is made up of 14 amino acids. CDR3 DNA sequence: TGTGCCAGCAGTTTAACACAGGGAAGCTACGAGCAGTACTTC. Translated, it gives CASSLTQGSYEQYF.

This chain connects TRBV4-1 to TRBJ2-3; 11 bases are shared with TRBD2. This CDR3 is 18 amino acids long. Germline CDR1 MGHRA, CDR2 YSYEKL. Unmatched junction bases numbered 8, after V lost 1 base and J lost 2 bases. The CDR3 sequence: CASSQGRMGLAVTDTQYF. The CDR3 DNA follows: TGCGCCAGCAGCCAAGGTAGAATGGGACTAGCGGTCACAGATACGCAGTATTTT.

This clone was counted a few times. This sequence joins TRBV7-3 and TRBJ2-1; D is unclear. Trimming cost V 1 base and J 9 bases, with 10 bases left between them. Germline CDR1 and CDR2: SGHTA and FQGTGA. The CDR3 covers 13 residues. CDR3 nucleotides: TGTGCCAGCAGCTTAATCCCCCAAGGTGAGCAGTTCTTC. Protein: CASSLIPQGEQFF.

The gene calls are TRBV19 and TRBJ2-3; no clear D gene. Germline V gene data show CDR1 as LNHDA and CDR2 as SQIVND (reference sequence). The CDR3 runs 13 residues. Trimming took off 4 bases at V and 5 bases at J, with 10 bases between the two ends. CDR3 loop: CASSTHTLDTQYF. CDR3 bases: TGTGCCAGTAGTACTCACACGCTAGATACGCAGTATTTT.

This sequence joins TRBV9 and TRBJ2-2; TRBD2 might be the D (5 bases). The germline V and J ends were trimmed by 1 base and 4 bases, with 11 bases remaining between them. The CDR3 consists of 15 residues. Germline V CDR1 and CDR2: SGDLS, YYNGEE. The CDR3 sequence is CASSVLLDFTGELFF. The CDR3 nucleotides read TGTGCCAGCAGCGTACTCCTGGACTTCACCGGGGAGCTGTTTTTT.